This T cell receptor beta chain was observed in a study of blood T cell repertoires in COVID-19. Study at large: Italy, Spain and the United States were the sources of the convalescent and acute COVID-19 samples.

Looked up from germline, CDR1 is MDHEN and CDR2 is SYDVKM. Trimming removed 6 bases from V and 6 bases from J; junction bases left unmatched: 13. CDR3 size: 18 residues. Method: immunoSEQ multiplex PCR; TCRdb's copy keeps in-frame clones and lacks some. The data hold 77,000 or so clones, with about 90% observed a single time. The specimen was peripheral blood. This chain links TRBV28 with TRBJ2-5; 16 bases are shared with TRBD2. The clonotype comes from a man in his forties or fifties with active COVID-19. CDR3 in amino acids: CASSQGLAGGRFLKTQYF. The CDR3 coding sequence is TGTGCCAGCAGCCAGGGACTAGCGGGAGGGCGTTTCCTAAAGACCCAGTACTTC.